The 29 T cell receptor beta chains given below trace back to one sample, sequenced in a study of TIL therapy for anti-PD-1-resistant metastatic lung cancer. Time point reported: pre-treatment sample, taken before nivolumab and TIL therapy. The libraries were made with immunoSEQ v3. Only in-frame clones appear in the TCRdb table, and some are missing; sequencing was by immunoSEQ multiplex PCR. The sample shows 10,000 or so clones, 70% to 80% of them seen only once. The sequenced sample was blood, obtained at baseline. These receptors originate from a person between 30 and 79 years old with non-small cell lung cancer.

This clone occurred a few times. This sample also contains other DNA sequences that code for the same CDR3. The chain uses TRBV27 and TRBJ1-5; tentatively, D is TRBD1 (5 bases). V lost 3 bases and J 4 bases, leaving 10 bases between the germline ends. The length of the CDR3 is 14 residues. The germline gives CDR1 MNHEY, CDR2 SMNVEV (reference sequence). CDR3 in DNA: TGTGCCAGCAGTTTCGGGGCAGATAATCAGCCCCAGCATTTT. It yields the protein CASSFGADNQPQHF.

This chain joins TRBV4-1 and TRBJ2-1; TRBD2 is a possible D gene (5 bases). Germline CDR1 and CDR2: MGHRA and YSYEKL. Trimming shortened V by 1 base and J by 8 bases, and 6 bases separated the two germline ends. The CDR3 sequence is 12 residues long. CDR3 protein: CASSQAGDEQFF. DNA for the CDR3: TGCGCCAGCAGCCAAGCCGGGGATGAGCAGTTCTTC.

The chain links TRBV7-9 to TRBJ1-1; D is perhaps TRBD1 (6 bases). Germline V lookup: CDR1 SEHNR, CDR2 FQNEAQ (reference sequence). The CDR3 is 14 residues long. Trimming left V 6 bases short and J 3 bases short, with 14 bases between. The CDR3 DNA reads as TGTGCCAGCAGTTCGACAGGTCCTTACACTGAAGCTTTCTTT. It encodes CASSSTGPYTEAFF.

The chain couples TRBV27 to TRBJ2-7; no definite D call. The germline V and J ends were trimmed by 0 bases and 2 bases, with 11 bases remaining between them. This CDR3 contains 15 residues. Germline V gene data show CDR1 as MNHEY and CDR2 as SMNVEV (reference sequence). The CDR3, as DNA: TGTGCCAGCAGTTTATCCTCACAGTCTACCTACGAGCAGTACTTC. This sequence encodes CASSLSSQSTYEQYF.

This clone was counted a few times. The chain carries TRBV7-9 and TRBJ1-5; the match to TRBD1 covers 8 bases. CDR1 and CDR2 from the germline V gene are SEHNR and FQNEAQ (reference sequence). The CDR3 runs to 15 residues. Trimming removed 3 bases from V and 2 bases from J; junction bases left unmatched: 3. The CDR3 region is CASSLAGGGNQPQHF. The CDR3 coding sequence is TGTGCCAGCAGCTTGGCAGGGGGCGGCAATCAGCCCCAGCATTTT.

A few counts support this clone. The chain couples TRBV4-1 to TRBJ2-7; 8 bases are shared with TRBD2. CDR3 size: 14 residues. The junction had 2 bases not matched to a gene; V was cut back by 4 bases and J by 0 bases. Looked up from germline, CDR1 is MGHRA and CDR2 is YSYEKL. DNA for the CDR3: TGCGCCAGCAGCCTAAGCGGGAGCTCCTACGAGCAGTACTTC. This sequence encodes CASSLSGSSYEQYF.

The chain employs TRBV5-1 and TRBJ1-3; unclear D gene. This CDR3 is built from 15 residues. Germline values: CDR1 SGHRS, CDR2 YFSETQ. The V and J ends lost 0 bases and 2 bases respectively, with 9 bases between them. CDR3 residues: CASSLAAGAGNTIYF. The DNA for the CDR3 is TGCGCCAGCAGCTTGGCTGCTGGGGCTGGAAACACCATATATTTT.

This clone was seen once. The gene calls are TRBV27 and TRBJ2-7; 8 nucleotides agree with TRBD1. J lost 6 bases, V lost 3 bases, and 7 bases had no gene match. The CDR3 runs to 14 residues. Germline-derived CDR1 and CDR2 are MNHEY and SMNVEV (reference sequence). CDR3 region: CASSLGTGNGEQYF. The CDR3 coding sequence is TGTGCCAGCAGTTTGGGGACAGGAAACGGCGAGCAGTACTTC.

This chain joins TRBV27 and TRBJ2-5; no firm D call. Germline V CDR1 and CDR2: MNHEY, SMNVEV (reference sequence). This CDR3 comprises 14 residues. V was shortened by 3 bases and J by 4 bases, with 12 bases between the two germline ends. CDR3 loop: CASSFQGPTETQYF. In nucleotides, the CDR3 is TGTGCCAGCAGTTTTCAAGGACCCACAGAGACCCAGTACTTC.

The V and J genes are TRBV18 and TRBJ2-3; D ambiguous. Trimming shortened V by 6 bases and J by 4 bases, and 14 bases separated the two germline ends. This CDR3 contains 14 residues. Germline lookup yields CDR1 KGHSH and CDR2 LQKENI. CDR3 residues: CASSSGRSPDTQYF. The CDR3, as DNA: TGTGCCAGCTCTTCCGGACGGTCTCCAGATACGCAGTATTTT.

V and J are TRBV9 and TRBJ1-2; D call uncertain. The CDR3 runs 13 residues. Germline V lookup: CDR1 SGDLS, CDR2 YYNGEE. V was trimmed by 2 bases and J by 8 bases, leaving 13 bases between them. CDR3 DNA sequence: TGTGCCAGCAGCGTGTCAGGATATCGAGGCTACACCTTC. It is translated as CASSVSGYRGYTF.

V and J are TRBV7-2 and TRBJ2-3; D gene unclear. The CDR3 contains 13 residues. Trimming pared 6 bases from V and 1 base from J, leaving 8 bases between. The germline V gene has CDR1 SGHTA and CDR2 FQGNSA. The CDR3 is CASRPSGTDTQYF. For the CDR3, the DNA is TGTGCCAGCAGACCCAGCGGCACAGATACGCAGTATTTT. The full variable domain, rest sourced from reference TRBV7-2 and TRBJ2-3, is GAGVSQSPSNKVTEKGKDVELRCDPISGHTALYWYRQSLGQGLEFLIYFQGNSAPDKSGLPSDRFSAERTGGSVSTLTIQRTQQEDSAVYLCASRPSGTDTQYFGPGTRLTVL.

The rearrangement links TRBV2 to TRBJ2-7; D is ambiguous. Trimming took off 3 bases at V and 6 bases at J, with 3 bases between the two ends. The V gene's germline CDR1 is SNHLY and CDR2 FYNNEI. The CDR3 runs to 10 residues. DNA of the CDR3: TGTGCCAGCAGTGAGGGCGAGCAGTACTTC. Protein product: CASSEGEQYF.

This chain connects TRBV5-1 to TRBJ2-5, with 14 positions matching TRBD2. From germline, CDR1 is SGHRS and CDR2 YFSETQ. The CDR3 runs to 16 residues. V dropped 2 bases and J dropped 4; count of bases not matched to a gene: 4. The CDR3 region is CASSFGTSGRRETQYF. Written as DNA, the CDR3 is TGCGCCAGCAGCTTCGGGACTAGCGGGAGAAGAGAGACCCAGTACTTC.

This clone has just a few counts. The V and J genes are TRBV27 and TRBJ1-1; the D is unclear. Germline V gives CDR1 MNHEY, CDR2 SMNVEV (reference sequence). V lost 1 base and J 6 bases, leaving 15 bases between the germline ends. The CDR3 has 15 amino acids. For the CDR3, the DNA is TGTGCCAGCAGTTTATACCGGGGAGGGTTGTCTGAAGCTTTCTTT. Translation gives CASSLYRGGLSEAFF.

The chain recombines TRBV2 with TRBJ2-1, with TRBD2 matching 13 bases. Per the germline V gene, CDR1 is SNHLY and CDR2 is FYNNEI. The J segment lost 6 bases and the V segment lost 10 bases, leaving 9 bases of the junction unmatched. This CDR3 is 15 amino acids long. This CDR3 is CATDPGLAGSNEQFF. In DNA form, the CDR3 reads TGTGCCACCGACCCGGGACTAGCGGGAAGCAATGAGCAGTTCTTC.

The chain is built from TRBV30 and TRBJ2-1; 7 bases fit TRBD1. This CDR3 has 14 residues. The germline gives CDR1 GTSNPN, CDR2 SVGIG (reference sequence). The V and J ends lost 3 bases and 4 bases, in that order; junction bases with no gene match: 6. CDR3 bases: TGTGCCTGGAGCACAGGGGTTAAGTACAATGAGCAGTTCTTC. It specifies CAWSTGVKYNEQFF.

The gene calls are TRBV19 and TRBJ1-1, with TRBD1 matching over 7 bases. Germline-derived CDR1 and CDR2 are LNHDA and SQIVND (reference sequence). The CDR3 is 13 amino acids. V lost 7 bases, J lost 3 bases, and 5 bases stayed unmatched. CDR3 nucleotide sequence: TGTGCCAGTAAGACAGGGAGGTACACTGAAGCTTTCTTT. This codes for CASKTGRYTEAFF.

The rearrangement joins TRBV2 to TRBJ2-3; D remains unclear. The V end was cut by 6 bases, the J end by 5 bases, with 15 bases between. The CDR3 spans 14 residues. From germline, CDR1 is SNHLY and CDR2 FYNNEI. The chain's CDR3 is CASRPTFILDTQYF. In DNA form, the CDR3 reads TGTGCCAGCAGGCCGACCTTCATACTAGATACGCAGTATTTT.

This clone came up once. The chain uses TRBV11-1 and TRBJ1-2; the D is unclear. In germline, CDR1 is SGHAT, CDR2 FQDESV (reference sequence). The V end lost 1 base, the J end lost 7 bases, and 10 bases lay between the germline ends. This CDR3 region has 13 residues. CDR3 sequence reads: CASSLEGSSGYTF. CDR3 DNA sequence: TGTGCCAGCAGCTTAGAAGGGAGCAGTGGCTACACCTTC.

The V and J genes are TRBV6-6 and TRBJ2-7; 9 positions match TRBD1. After removal of 7 bases from V and 2 bases from J, the junction contained 6 bases not matched to a gene. The CDR3 totals 14 residues. Germline CDR1 and CDR2: MNHNY and SVGAGI (reference sequence). The CDR3 DNA follows: TGTGCCAGCAACAGACAGGGGGTCACCTACGAGCAGTACTTC. Amino acid sequence: CASNRQGVTYEQYF.

The gene calls are TRBV10-2 and TRBJ2-2; D remains ambiguous. CDR1 is WSHSY, CDR2 SAAADI, per germline. V lost 8 bases, J lost 4 bases, and 8 bases lay in between. There are 12 residues in the CDR3. CDR3 in DNA: TGCGCCAGCCGTTCGGGCACCGGGGAGCTGTTTTTT. Amino acids: CASRSGTGELFF.

This chain links TRBV11-2 with TRBJ2-7, with a tentative D call TRBD2 (6 bases). CDR1 and CDR2 from the germline V gene are SGHAT and FQNNGV. The CDR3 covers 14 residues. Trimming removed 4 bases at V and 5 bases at J, with 15 bases between. Here the CDR3 DNA reads TGTGCCAGCAGCTCGCGGGGCGTTCGGGACGAGCAGTACTTC. This codes for CASSSRGVRDEQYF. Full variable domain (missing parts from reference TRBV11-2 and TRBJ2-7): EAGVAQSPRYKIIEKRQSVAFWCNPISGHATLYWYQQILGQGPKLLIQFQNNGVVDDSQLPKDRFSAERLKGVDSTLKIQPAKLEDSAVYLCASSSRGVRDEQYFGPGTRLTVT.

The V gene is TRBV19, the J gene TRBJ2-3; TRBD2 matches at 8 bases. The CDR3 consists of 16 residues. The J segment lost 9 bases and the V segment lost 4 bases, leaving 15 bases of the junction unmatched. Per the germline V gene, CDR1 is LNHDA and CDR2 is SQIVND (reference sequence). CDR3 DNA sequence: TGTGCCAGTAGTACCCCTCGGGAGGGCCTCTTAGGGACGCAGTATTTT. As protein: CASSTPREGLLGTQYF.

The rearrangement uses TRBV6-5 and TRBJ2-7, with TRBD1 identical over 7 bases. J lost 2 bases, V lost 5 bases, and 6 bases had no gene match. Germline values: CDR1 MNHEY, CDR2 SVGAGI. CDR3 length equals 14 residues. In DNA, the CDR3 is TGTGCCAGCAGTAACCGGGACAGACCCTACGAGCAGTACTTC. Amino acid sequence: CASSNRDRPYEQYF.

A single count supports this clone. This chain uses TRBV11-2 with TRBJ2-3; the match to TRBD2 covers 9 bases. V was clipped by 5 bases and J by 0 bases; unmatched bases: 3. The germline gives CDR1 SGHAT, CDR2 FQNNGV. This CDR3 has 15 residues. CDR3 in DNA: TGTGCCAGCAGCACCGGGACTAGCAGCACAGATACGCAGTATTTT. Translated: CASSTGTSSTDTQYF. The entire variable domain, with the rest obtained from reference TRBV11-2 and TRBJ2-3, is as follows: EAGVAQSPRYKIIEKRQSVAFWCNPISGHATLYWYQQILGQGPKLLIQFQNNGVVDDSQLPKDRFSAERLKGVDSTLKIQPAKLEDSAVYLCASSTGTSSTDTQYFGPGTRLTVL.

This clone was observed a single time. The DNA for the CDR3 is TGTGCCAGCAGTCGGACTAGCGGGGGCGGGGAGCTGTTTTTT. Its protein product is CASSRTSGGGELFF. The rearrangement links TRBV11-1 to TRBJ2-2; 13 bases align to TRBD2. V was clipped by 6 bases and J by 7 bases; unmatched bases: 2. Germline V CDR1 and CDR2: SGHAT, FQDESV (reference sequence). The CDR3 loop spans 14 amino acids.

The gene calls are TRBV2 and TRBJ2-2; D gene unclear. Germline-derived CDR1 and CDR2 are SNHLY and FYNNEI. V lost 4 bases, J lost 6 bases, and 15 bases lay in between. This CDR3 is built from 15 residues. The CDR3 loop reads CASSASFTMPGELFF. CDR3 DNA: TGTGCCAGCAGTGCATCTTTTACTATGCCCGGGGAGCTGTTTTTT.

V gene TRBV6-4 combines with J gene TRBJ2-3, with D unclear. With 2 bases removed from V and 2 bases from J, the gap between germline ends came to 20 bases. CDR1 and CDR2 from the germline V gene are MRHNA and SNTAGT. The CDR3 is 18 residues long. As DNA, the CDR3 is TGTGCCAGCAGTGACCCAGACCAATCGGCCTGGCTCACAGATACGCAGTATTTT. Amino acid sequence: CASSDPDQSAWLTDTQYF.